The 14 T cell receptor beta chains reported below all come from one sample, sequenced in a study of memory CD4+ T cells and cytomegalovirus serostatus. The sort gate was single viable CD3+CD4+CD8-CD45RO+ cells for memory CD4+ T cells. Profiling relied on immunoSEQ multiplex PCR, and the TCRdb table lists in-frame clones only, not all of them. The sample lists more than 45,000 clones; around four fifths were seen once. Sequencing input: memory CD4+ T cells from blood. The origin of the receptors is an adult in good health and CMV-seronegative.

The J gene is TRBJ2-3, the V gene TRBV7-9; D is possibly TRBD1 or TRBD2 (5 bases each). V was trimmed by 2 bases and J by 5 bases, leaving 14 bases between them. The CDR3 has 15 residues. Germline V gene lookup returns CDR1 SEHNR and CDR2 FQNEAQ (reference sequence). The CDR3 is CASSLHLGRGDTQYF. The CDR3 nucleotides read TGTGCCAGCAGCTTACATCTGGGACGGGGAGATACGCAGTATTTT.

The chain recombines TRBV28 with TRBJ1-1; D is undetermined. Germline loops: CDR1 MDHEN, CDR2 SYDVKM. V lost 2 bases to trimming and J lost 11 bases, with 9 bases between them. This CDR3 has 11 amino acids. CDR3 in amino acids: CASSLARVAFF. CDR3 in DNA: TGTGCCAGCAGTTTAGCACGTGTTGCTTTCTTT.

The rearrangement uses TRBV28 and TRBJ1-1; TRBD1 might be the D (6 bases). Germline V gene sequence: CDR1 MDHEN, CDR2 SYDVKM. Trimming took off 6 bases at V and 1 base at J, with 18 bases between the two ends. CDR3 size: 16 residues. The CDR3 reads CASSFDQGRENTEAFF. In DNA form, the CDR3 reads TGTGCCAGCAGCTTCGACCAGGGGAGGGAGAACACTGAAGCTTTCTTT.

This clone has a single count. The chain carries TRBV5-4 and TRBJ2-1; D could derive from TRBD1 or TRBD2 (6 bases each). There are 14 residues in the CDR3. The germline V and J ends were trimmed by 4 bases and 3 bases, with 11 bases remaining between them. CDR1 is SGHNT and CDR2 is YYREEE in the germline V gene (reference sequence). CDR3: CASSAGGLYNEQFF. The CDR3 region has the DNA TGTGCCAGCAGCGCCGGGGGCCTCTACAATGAGCAGTTCTTC.

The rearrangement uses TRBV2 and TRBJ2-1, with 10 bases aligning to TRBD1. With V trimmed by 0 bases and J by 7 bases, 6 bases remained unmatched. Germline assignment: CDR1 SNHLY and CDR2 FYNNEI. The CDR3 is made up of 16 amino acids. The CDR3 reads CASSEASGQGKNEQFF. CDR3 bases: TGTGCCAGCAGTGAAGCTTCGGGACAGGGGAAGAATGAGCAGTTCTTC. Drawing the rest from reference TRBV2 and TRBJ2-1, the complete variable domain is EPEVTQTPSHQVTQMGQEVILRCVPISNHLYFYWYRQILGQKVEFLVSFYNNEISEKSEIFDDQFSVERPDGSNFTLKIRSTKLEDSAMYFCASSEASGQGKNEQFFGPGTRLTVL.

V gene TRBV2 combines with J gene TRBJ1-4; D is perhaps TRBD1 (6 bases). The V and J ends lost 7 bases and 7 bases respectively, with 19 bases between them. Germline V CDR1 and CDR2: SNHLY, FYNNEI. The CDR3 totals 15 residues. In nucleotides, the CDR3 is TGTGCCAGCACGGTACAGGGTAATAAGGGTGAAAAACTGTTTTTT. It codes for CASTVQGNKGEKLFF.

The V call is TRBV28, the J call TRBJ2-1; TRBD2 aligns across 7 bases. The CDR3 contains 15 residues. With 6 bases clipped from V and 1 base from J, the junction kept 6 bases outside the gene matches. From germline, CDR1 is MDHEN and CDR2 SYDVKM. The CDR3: CASRLPGLSYNEQFF. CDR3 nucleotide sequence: TGTGCCAGCAGGCTACCGGGACTATCCTACAATGAGCAGTTCTTC.

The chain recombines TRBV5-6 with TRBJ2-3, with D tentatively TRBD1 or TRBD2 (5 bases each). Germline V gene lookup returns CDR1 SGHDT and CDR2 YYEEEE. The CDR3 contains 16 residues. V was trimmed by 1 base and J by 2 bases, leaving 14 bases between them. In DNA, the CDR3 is TGTGCCAGCAGCTTGCCGTCCGGGACGTACACAGATACGCAGTATTTT. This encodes CASSLPSGTYTDTQYF. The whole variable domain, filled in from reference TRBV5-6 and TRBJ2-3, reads DAGVTQSPTHLIKTRGQQVTLRCSPKSGHDTVSWYQQALGQGPQFIFQYYEEEERQRGNFPDRFSGHQFPNYSSELNVNALLLGDSALYLCASSLPSGTYTDTQYFGPGTRLTVL.

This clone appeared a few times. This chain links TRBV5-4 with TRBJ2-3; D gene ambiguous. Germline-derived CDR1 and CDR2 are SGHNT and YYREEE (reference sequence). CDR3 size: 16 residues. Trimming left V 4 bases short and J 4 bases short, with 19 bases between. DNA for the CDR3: TGTGCCAGCAGCCCCTCGCAGATGGGGTTCCCAGATACGCAGTATTTT. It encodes CASSPSQMGFPDTQYF.

The CDR3 here is CAWSVTSGKVTQYF. The CDR3 DNA reads TGTGCCTGGAGTGTAACTAGCGGGAAGGTCACCCAGTACTTC. The rearrangement joins TRBV30 to TRBJ2-5; 10 bases line up with TRBD2. With 0 bases clipped from V and 8 bases from J, the junction kept 6 bases outside the gene matches. CDR1 is GTSNPN, CDR2 SVGIG, per germline (reference sequence). This CDR3 has 14 residues.

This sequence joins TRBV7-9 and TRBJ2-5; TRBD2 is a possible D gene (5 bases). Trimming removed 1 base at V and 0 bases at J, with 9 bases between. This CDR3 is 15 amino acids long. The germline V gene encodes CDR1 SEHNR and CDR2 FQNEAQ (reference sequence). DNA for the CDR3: TGTGCCAGCAGCTTAGGGAGAGGGTACCAAGAGACCCAGTACTTC. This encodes CASSLGRGYQETQYF.

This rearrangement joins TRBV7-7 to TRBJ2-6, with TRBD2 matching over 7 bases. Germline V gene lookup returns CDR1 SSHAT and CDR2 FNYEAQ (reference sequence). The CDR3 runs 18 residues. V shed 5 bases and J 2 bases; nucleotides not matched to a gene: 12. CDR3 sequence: CASSPSAGAWAGANVLTF. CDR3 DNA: TGTGCCAGCAGCCCCTCGGCGGGAGCCTGGGCTGGGGCCAACGTCCTGACTTTC. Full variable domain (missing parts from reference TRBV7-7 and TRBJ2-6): GAGVSQSPRYKVTKRGQDVTLRCDPISSHATLYWYQQALGQGPEFLTYFNYEAQPDKSGLPSDRFSAERPEGSISTLTIQRTEQRDSAMYRCASSPSAGAWAGANVLTFGAGSRLTVL.

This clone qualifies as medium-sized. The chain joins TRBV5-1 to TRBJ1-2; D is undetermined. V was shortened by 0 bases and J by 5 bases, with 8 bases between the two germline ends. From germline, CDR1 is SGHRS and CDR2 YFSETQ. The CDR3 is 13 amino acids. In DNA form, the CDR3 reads TGCGCCAGCAGCTTGGAGCCGGAGTATGGCTACACCTTC. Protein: CASSLEPEYGYTF.

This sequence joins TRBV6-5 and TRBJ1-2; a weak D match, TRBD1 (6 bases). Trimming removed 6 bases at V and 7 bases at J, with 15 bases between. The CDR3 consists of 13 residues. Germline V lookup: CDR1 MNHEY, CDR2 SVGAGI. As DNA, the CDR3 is TGTGCCAGCAGCCCCGGACAGCCTCCTGGCTACACCTTC. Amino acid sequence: CASSPGQPPGYTF.